The 11 T cell receptor beta chains below were found in one sample sequenced in a study of control samples from healthy donors and cancer patients. The method was immunoSEQ multiplex PCR; TCRdb's version includes in-frame clones alone and lacks a portion of them. The table records just under 80,000 clones, around nine tenths of them present only once. The sample consisted of PBMCs. The receptors come from a woman aged 60-75 years with head and neck cancer.

This rearrangement joins TRBV3-1 (or the pseudogene TRBV3-2) to TRBJ2-7; 7 bases agree with TRBD1. The CDR3 has 15 residues. V was clipped by 1 base and J by 1 base; unmatched bases: 4. The germline CDR1 and CDR2 sequences are LGHDT and YNNKEL (reference sequence). CDR3 sequence (DNA): TGTGCCAGCAGCCAAGCTTGGGACAGTTCCTACGAGCAGTACTTC. Protein product: CASSQAWDSSYEQYF.

This chain links TRBV5-1 with TRBJ2-3; 12 nucleotides align to TRBD2. The CDR3 loop spans 15 amino acids. Germline loops: CDR1 SGHRS, CDR2 YFSETQ. With V trimmed by 4 bases and J by 5 bases, 5 bases remained unmatched. This CDR3 reads CASSRSSGREDTQYF. CDR3 nucleotide sequence: TGCGCCAGCAGCAGATCTAGCGGGAGGGAAGATACGCAGTATTTT.

This rearrangement joins TRBV2 to TRBJ1-1; D perhaps matches TRBD1 (5 bases). This CDR3 has 13 amino acids. Trimming took off 6 bases at V and 5 bases at J, with 13 bases between the two ends. Germline CDR1 and CDR2: SNHLY and FYNNEI. The CDR3 region is CASRERPGTEAFF. The CDR3 coding sequence is TGTGCCAGCAGGGAACGTCCAGGGACTGAAGCTTTCTTT.

In the case of this clone: This CDR3 is also generated by other DNA sequences in the sample. The chain carries TRBV15 and TRBJ2-2; D unresolved. Germline V gives CDR1 LNHNV, CDR2 YYDKDF (reference sequence). The CDR3 consists of 14 residues. The V end was cut by 0 bases, the J end by 2 bases, with 4 bases between. CDR3 coding DNA: TGTGCCACCAGCAGAGACAAAAACACCGGGGAGCTGTTTTTT. Residues: CATSRDKNTGELFF. The variable domain in full, with the rest retrieved from reference TRBV15 and TRBJ2-2, is DAMVIQNPRYQVTQFGKPVTLSCSQTLNHNVMYWYQQKSSQAPKLLFHYYDKDFNNEADTPDNFQSRRPNTSFCFLDIRSPGLGDTAMYLCATSRDKNTGELFFGEGSRLTVL.

V gene TRBV6-1 combines with J gene TRBJ2-3; a weak D match, TRBD2 (5 bases). The CDR3 loop spans 17 amino acids. V was pared by 2 bases and J by 4 bases, with 19 bases between. Per the germline V gene, CDR1 is MNHNS and CDR2 is SASEGT. The DNA for the CDR3 is TGTGCCAGCAGTGAATGGAGCGGTTTAGCTTCCCCAGATACGCAGTATTTT. It encodes CASSEWSGLASPDTQYF.

This rearrangement joins TRBV25-1 to TRBJ1-6, with TRBD1 as a possible D gene (6 bases). CDR3 length equals 14 residues. Germline V lookup: CDR1 MGHDK, CDR2 SYGVNS. V shed 5 bases and J shed 1 base, with 6 bases lying between them. The CDR3 is CASSQGSYNSPLHF. The CDR3, as DNA: TGTGCCAGCAGTCAGGGGTCCTATAATTCACCCCTCCACTTT.

The rearrangement links TRBV5-1 to TRBJ2-5, with D perhaps TRBD1 (8 bases). Germline lookup yields CDR1 SGHRS and CDR2 YFSETQ. The CDR3 extends over 17 amino acids. V dropped 3 bases and J dropped 5 bases, with 23 bases sitting between them. In nucleotides, the CDR3 is TGCGCCAGCAGCTCAGGGGGCTCGGCGGGAGTGGGCGAGACCCAGTACTTC. The encoded protein is CASSSGGSAGVGETQYF. Complete variable domain (other parts from reference TRBV5-1 and TRBJ2-5): KAGVTQTPRYLIKTRGQQVTLSCSPISGHRSVSWYQQTPGQGLQFLFEYFSETQRNKGNFPGRFSGRQFSNSRSEMNVSTLELGDSALYLCASSSGGSAGVGETQYFGPGTRLLVL.

There are a few counts of this clone. The chain joins TRBV28 to TRBJ1-5, with 8 bases lining up with TRBD1. The germline gives CDR1 MDHEN, CDR2 SYDVKM. V lost 6 bases and J lost 6; bases outside the gene matches: 10. The CDR3 is made up of 15 amino acids. The CDR3 region is CASSSGTGGAQPQHF. In DNA, the CDR3 is TGTGCCAGCAGCAGCGGGACAGGAGGGGCTCAGCCCCAGCATTTT.

For the CDR3, the DNA is TGTGCCTGGAGTGTGGGGGTCGAGCAGTACTTC. This sequence encodes CAWSVGVEQYF. The rearrangement uses TRBV30 and TRBJ2-7; D is tentatively TRBD1 or TRBD2 (5 bases each). The germline CDR1 and CDR2 sequences are GTSNPN and SVGIG (reference sequence). CDR3 length: 11 amino acids. Trimming cost V 0 bases and J 6 bases, with 6 bases left between them.

V gene TRBV5-1 combines with J gene TRBJ1-3; D not resolved. The CDR3 spans 15 residues. V was trimmed by 4 bases and J by 0 bases, leaving 11 bases between them. The V gene's germline CDR1 is SGHRS and CDR2 YFSETQ. CDR3: CASSPMPSSGNTIYF. The CDR3 DNA is TGCGCCAGCAGCCCGATGCCGTCCTCTGGAAACACCATATATTTT.

The chain recombines TRBV6-5 with TRBJ1-1; possible D gene TRBD1, 5 bases. Germline V CDR1 and CDR2: MNHEY, SVGAGI. The CDR3 runs 13 residues. V lost 8 bases and J lost 1, with 11 bases in between. CDR3 DNA: TGTGCCAGCGCGGGAAGGGGGAACACTGAAGCTTTCTTT. It codes for CASAGRGNTEAFF.